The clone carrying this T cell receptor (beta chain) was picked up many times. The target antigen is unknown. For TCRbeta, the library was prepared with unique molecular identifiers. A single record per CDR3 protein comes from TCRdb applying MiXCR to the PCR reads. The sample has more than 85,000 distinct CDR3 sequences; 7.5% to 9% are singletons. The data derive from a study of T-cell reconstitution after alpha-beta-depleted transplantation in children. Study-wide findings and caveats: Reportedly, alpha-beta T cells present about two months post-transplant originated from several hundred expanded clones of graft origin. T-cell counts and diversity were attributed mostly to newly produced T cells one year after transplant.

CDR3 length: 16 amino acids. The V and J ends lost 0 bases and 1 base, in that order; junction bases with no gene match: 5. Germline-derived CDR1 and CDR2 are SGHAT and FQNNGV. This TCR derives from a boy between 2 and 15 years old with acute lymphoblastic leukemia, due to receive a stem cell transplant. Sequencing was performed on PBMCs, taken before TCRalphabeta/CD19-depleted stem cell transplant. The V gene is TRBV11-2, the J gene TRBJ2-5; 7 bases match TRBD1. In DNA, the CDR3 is TGTGCCAGCAGCTTAGAAGGCCGGACAGGCCAAGAGACCCAGTACTTC. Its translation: CASSLEGRTGQETQYF.